This entry is about one T cell receptor (beta chain). Trimming pared 2 bases from V and 0 bases from J, leaving 14 bases between. In germline, CDR1 is SGHRS, CDR2 YFSETQ. This CDR3 region has 16 residues. This specimen comes from a study of control samples from healthy donors and cancer patients. Assay: immunoSEQ multiplex PCR; the TCRdb copy retains only in-frame clones and omits some. This table has some 120,000 clones, around 91% appearing once. This sequence originates from a woman aged 45 to 65 with colorectal cancer. The chain uses TRBV5-1 and TRBJ1-1; D might be TRBD1 (5 bases). Sequences were obtained from PBMCs. The CDR3 nucleotides read TGCGCCAGCAGCTTCATAGACAGCACTTTGAACACTGAAGCTTTCTTT. It specifies CASSFIDSTLNTEAFF. Looking up the rest from reference TRBV5-1 and TRBJ1-1 gives the full variable domain: KAGVTQTPRYLIKTRGQQVTLSCSPISGHRSVSWYQQTPGQGLQFLFEYFSETQRNKGNFPGRFSGRQFSNSRSEMNVSTLELGDSALYLCASSFIDSTLNTEAFFGQGTRLTVV.